This TCR beta chain was profiled in a study of PD-1 blockade in classical Hodgkin lymphoma. Each patient relapsed following autologous stem cell transplantation, and prior brentuximab vedotin exposure differed. Trimming removed 1 base from V and 10 bases from J, with 13 bases in between. The V gene's germline CDR1 is SSHAT and CDR2 FNYEAQ (reference sequence). CDR3 length equals 14 residues. Turning to this clone: Its antigen is not identified.

The data were produced by immunoSEQ multiplex PCR, yet TCRdb's version contains in-frame clones alone and is incomplete. This table has just under 100,000 clones, approximately 80% appearing once. Study conclusions and caveats: Baseline diversity resembling that of newly diagnosed patients was seen in complete responders. Diminished baseline TCR diversity has been reported in newly diagnosed patients relative to healthy donors.

This chain connects TRBV7-7 to TRBJ2-2, with a possible D match to TRBD1 (5 bases). The specimen was peripheral blood mononuclear cells (PBMCs), collected at baseline. This TCR was sampled from a human donor with classical Hodgkin lymphoma. CDR3 coding DNA: TGTGCCAGCAGCTTAGAGTTGGGGCGCGCGGAGCTGTTTTTT. Its protein is CASSLELGRAELFF.